A selection of T cell receptor beta chains follows, all from one sample in a study of response to subunit inactivated influenza vaccine. TCRdb fed the RT-PCR reads into MiXCR, producing one record per CDR3 protein. Of approximately 480,000 distinct CDR3 sequences listed, 11% were seen once; the top ten hold about 12%. The sample was PBMCs from blood, taken around seven weeks after vaccination. The source is a man in his forties or fifties who received an inactivated influenza vaccine. CDR3s include the opening cysteine and the closing phenylalanine or tryptophan. The D gene is left open where the match is weak. The size entry is marked missing in some rows and otherwise reads once, few, many or a size class.

d_call j_call clone_size v_call cdr3_aa cdr3_nt
NA TRBJ1-1 few TRBV29-1 CSVESGSSTEAFF TGCAGCGTTGAGTCGGGTTCGAGCACTGAAGCTTTCTTT
NA TRBJ2-7 many TRBV12-3/TRBV12-4 CASSLRRAPTYEQYF TGTGCCAGCAGTCTCCGACGAGCACCAACCTACGAGCAGTACTTC
TRBD2 TRBJ2-1 NA TRBV15 CATSRGGLAGVHEQFF TGTGCCACCAGCAGAGGGGGACTAGCGGGAGTTCATGAGCAGTTCTTC
TRBD1 TRBJ2-1 many TRBV4-1 CASSRQGAQANEQFF TGCGCCAGCAGCCGCCAGGGGGCCCAGGCTAATGAGCAGTTCTTC
TRBD2 TRBJ2-1 NA TRBV10-3 CVISESETSGSNEQFF TGTGTCATCAGTGAGTCTGAGACTAGCGGGAGCAATGAGCAGTTCTTC
NA TRBJ2-1 NA TRBV20-1 CSARRIVAGNEQFF TGCAGTGCTCGACGGATAGTAGCTGGTAATGAGCAGTTCTTC
NA TRBJ2-1 many TRBV20-1 CSAYRQVGNEQFF TGCAGTGCTTACCGACAGGTAGGCAATGAGCAGTTCTTC
TRBD1 TRBJ2-2 few TRBV9 CASSAQGAGTGELFF TGTGCCAGCAGCGCACAGGGGGCGGGCACCGGGGAGCTGTTTTTT
NA TRBJ1-6 NA TRBV27 CASSLMHTGSPLHF TGTGCCAGCAGTTTAATGCACACCGGATCACCCCTCCACTTT
NA TRBJ2-1 many TRBV5-5 CASSLRTDYNEQFF TGTGCCAGCAGCTTACGGACAGACTACAATGAGCAGTTCTTC